This T cell receptor (beta chain) was identified during a study of T-cell reconstitution after alpha-beta-depleted transplantation in children. As it was prepared, the TCRbeta library received unique molecular identifiers. TCRdb ran MiXCR on the PCR reads and lists one entry per CDR3 protein. The sample includes roughly 590,000 distinct CDR3 sequences, 16% of them seen just once. V lost 4 bases to trimming and J lost 6 bases; unmatched junction nucleotides: 13. CDR1 is SGHKS, CDR2 YYEKEE, per germline (reference sequence). This CDR3 contains 16 residues. The rearrangement uses TRBV5-5 and TRBJ2-1, with 7 nucleotides matching TRBD2. This sample comprised PBMCs from the stem cell graft donor, obtained from the stem cell graft. The clonotype was recovered from a human donor who donated a stem cell graft to a child with acute myeloid leukemia. DNA for the CDR3: TGTGCCAGCAGCCACGAGCAGGGACTACCTGGCAATGAGCAGTTCTTC. It specifies CASSHEQGLPGNEQFF.